These T cell receptor beta chains were read from a single sample in a study of T-cell reconstitution after alpha-beta-depleted transplantation in children. TCRdb independently ran MiXCR on the PCR reads; one entry per CDR3 protein. The data show 80,000 to 95,000 distinct CDR3 sequences, roughly 8% seen once. Sample: PBMCs from the stem cell graft donor, taken from the stem cell graft. All receptors come from a human donor who donated a stem cell graft to a child with congenital amegakaryocytic thrombocytopenia. CDR3s include the opening cysteine and the closing phenylalanine or tryptophan. Only some rows state a clone size, as once, few, many or a class for expanded clones.

J gene | CDR3 length | clone size | V gene | CDR3 protein
TRBJ2-2 | 15 | many | TRBV12-3/TRBV12-4 | CASSLALRDTGELFF
TRBJ2-1 | 15 | many | TRBV7-2 | CASTTGTSVYNEQFF
TRBJ1-4 | 15 | many | TRBV12-3/TRBV12-4 | CASSPGQTTNEKLFF
TRBJ2-5 | 11 | many | TRBV2 | CASSEKETQYF
TRBJ2-1 | 13 | many | TRBV6-1 | CASWRGNFNEQFF
TRBJ2-3 | 14 | many | TRBV29-1 | CSVDSARETDTQYF
TRBJ1-4 | 17 | many | TRBV12-3/TRBV12-4 | CASSRDRGRSTNEKLFF
TRBJ1-6 | 16 | many | TRBV18 | CASSPGGGDGNSPLHF
TRBJ2-7 | 13 | many | TRBV27 | CASSLHGESEQYF
TRBJ2-7 | 18 | many | TRBV5-1 | CASSLAGTSGRSSYEQYF
TRBJ1-2 | 14 | many | TRBV20-1 | CSARNQGRVYGYTF
TRBJ2-5 | 15 | many | TRBV6-1 | CASRQGGRVGETQYF
TRBJ2-3 | 16 | many | TRBV6-2/TRBV6-3 | CASSYRGPSSTDTQYF
TRBJ1-4 | 16 | many | TRBV15 | CATSRRDRATNEKLFF
TRBJ1-6 | 14 | few | TRBV3-1 | CASSQGTGQKSLHF
TRBJ1-1 | 11 | many | TRBV30 | CAWGNGAEAFF
TRBJ2-1 | 18 | many | TRBV5-1 | CASSPGLAGVSSYNEQFF
TRBJ2-1 | 12 | many | TRBV20-1 | CSASAGGGEQFF
TRBJ2-1 | 14 | many | TRBV15 | CATSRESGGNEQFF
TRBJ2-7 | 14 | many | TRBV5-1 | CASSQIDGAYEQYF
TRBJ1-6 | 14 | many | TRBV25-1 | CASREAVENSPLHF
TRBJ2-2 | 16 | . | TRBV7-8 | CASSLQGLASPGELFF
TRBJ1-1 | 15 | few | TRBV25-1 | CASSENQGMNTEAFF
TRBJ2-1 | 16 | many | TRBV20-1 | CSAHGPPYGRGYEQFF
TRBJ1-4 | 16 | many | TRBV12-3/TRBV12-4 | CASSFGRGSTNEKLFF
TRBJ2-1 | 12 | many | TRBV7-9 | CASSLGTNEQFF
TRBJ2-1 | 14 | many | TRBV5-1 | CASSLPSGGNEQFF
TRBJ1-2 | 15 | many | TRBV6-5 | CASTLGLEANYGYTF
TRBJ1-5 | 13 | many | TRBV12-3/TRBV12-4 | CASSLGGDQPQHF
TRBJ2-7 | 12 | . | TRBV12-3/TRBV12-4 | CASTKTSYEQYF
TRBJ1-6 | 14 | many | TRBV6-1 | CASTKNRDNLPLHF
TRBJ2-7 | 15 | many | TRBV5-1 | CASSLTGQGRHEQYF
TRBJ2-1 | 15 | many | TRBV5-5 | CASSLRSLQNNEQFF
TRBJ2-3 | 14 | many | TRBV20-1 | CSLWGGGSADTQYF
TRBJ2-5 | 14 | many | TRBV5-1 | CASSLGDSQETQYF
TRBJ1-1 | 13 | many | TRBV12-3/TRBV12-4 | CASSFGGQDEAFF
TRBJ2-1 | 12 | many | TRBV6-5 | CASTTADNEQFF
TRBJ2-7 | 15 | many | TRBV20-1 | CSARDLAGYTYEQYF
TRBJ1-6 | 12 | many | TRBV2 | CASSYSNSPLHF
TRBJ2-6 | 14 | many | TRBV20-1 | CSARDSSGANVLTF
TRBJ1-1 | 15 | many | TRBV5-1 | CASSLWTGTDTEAFF
TRBJ1-1 | 13 | . | TRBV18 | CASSGGQVTEAFF